The 12 T cell receptor beta chains given below trace back to one sample, sequenced in a study of blood T cell repertoires in COVID-19. This table comes from immunoSEQ multiplex PCR, and its TCRdb copy is limited to in-frame clones, with some not included. The table records about 400,000 clones, just under 90% of them present only once. Sequencing was done on a sample of PBMCs or T cells enriched from blood (not recorded which). Receptors were obtained from a woman in her thirties who had recovered from COVID-19.

The rearrangement uses TRBV4-2 and TRBJ2-2, with 12 bases identical to TRBD2. CDR1 and CDR2 (germline): LGHNA, YNFKEQ. The CDR3 length is 21 residues. V gave up 1 base and J gave up 3 bases; unmatched junction bases: 15. DNA of the CDR3: TGTGCCAGCAGCCAAGGCGCCCGGGGCTGGCTAGCGGGAGGGGACACCGGGGAGCTGTTTTTT. This encodes CASSQGARGWLAGGDTGELFF.

The chain uses TRBV30 and TRBJ1-6; 10 positions agree with TRBD1. CDR1 GTSNPN and CDR2 SVGIG come from the germline V gene (reference sequence). The CDR3 consists of 14 residues. Trimming at V came to 3 bases and at J to 10 bases, leaving 6 bases not matched to a gene. In DNA form, the CDR3 reads TGTGCCTGGAGCCGGGGGACAGGGGAATCACCCCTCCACTTT. This gives the protein CAWSRGTGESPLHF.

The gene calls are TRBV4-2 and TRBJ2-5; 8 bases are a match to TRBD2. V shed 4 bases and J 2 bases; nucleotides not matched to a gene: 6. The CDR3 runs to 15 residues. Germline CDR1 LGHNA, CDR2 YNFKEQ. CDR3 sequence (DNA): TGTGCCAGCAGCCCCCGTACTAGCGGACAAGAGACCCAGTACTTC. This codes for CASSPRTSGQETQYF.

This clone came up once. V is TRBV7-9 and J is TRBJ2-2, with 11 positions matching TRBD2. Germline values: CDR1 SEHNR, CDR2 FQNEAQ (reference sequence). V trimming: 6 bases; J trimming: 1 base; junction bases outside the gene matches: 4. The CDR3 totals 16 residues. In nucleotides, the CDR3 is TGTGCCAGCAGGGTGGGACTAGCGGTGAACACCGGGGAGCTGTTTTTT. Translation gives CASRVGLAVNTGELFF.

CDR3 DNA: TGTGCCAGCAGTCCACAGGGGGCCCTGGCTTTCTTT. Its translation: CASSPQGALAFF. The genes are TRBV12-3 or TRBV12-4 and TRBJ1-1, with 9 bases fitting TRBD1. Trimming at V came to 5 bases and at J to 11 bases, leaving 6 bases not matched to a gene. The CDR3 is 12 amino acids.

This chain's CDR3 is CASSASGINYGYTF. The CDR3 bases are TGTGCCAGCAGCGCTTCAGGTATTAACTATGGCTACACCTTC. V and J are TRBV13 and TRBJ1-2; D call uncertain. With 5 bases removed from V and 1 base from J, the gap between germline ends came to 11 bases. CDR3 length equals 14 residues. From germline, CDR1 is PRHDT and CDR2 FYEKMQ (reference sequence).

The genes are TRBV5-1 and TRBJ2-1; a possible D gene is TRBD2 (7 bases). Trimming pared 1 base from V and 4 bases from J, leaving 12 bases between. The CDR3 is 15 amino acids. Germline V gene data show CDR1 as SGHRS and CDR2 as YFSETQ. The CDR3 spells CASSLYREGYNEQFF. The CDR3 nucleotides read TGCGCCAGCAGCTTGTACAGGGAGGGATACAATGAGCAGTTCTTC.

The chain links TRBV28 to TRBJ2-2; the match to TRBD2 covers 13 bases. The CDR3 has 18 amino acids. The germline gives CDR1 MDHEN, CDR2 SYDVKM. The J segment lost 0 bases and the V segment lost 3 bases, leaving 4 bases of the junction unmatched. The CDR3 loop is CASSLRLAGGTNTGELFF. In DNA, the CDR3 is TGTGCCAGCAGTTTGAGACTAGCGGGAGGCACGAACACCGGGGAGCTGTTTTTT.

This rearrangement joins TRBV14 to TRBJ1-6, with TRBD1 as a possible D gene (6 bases). V was shortened by 0 bases and J by 4 bases, with 19 bases between the two germline ends. This CDR3 region has 19 residues. Per germline, CDR1 SGHDN and CDR2 FVKESK. The CDR3 DNA follows: TGTGCCAGCAGCCAAGACCTAGGCGGGGGGCAGGGGTATAATTCACCCCTCCACTTT. Encoded protein: CASSQDLGGGQGYNSPLHF. Full variable domain (outside the CDR3, taken from reference TRBV14 and TRBJ1-6): EAGVTQFPSHSVIEKGQTVTLRCDPISGHDNLYWYRRVMGKEIKFLLHFVKESKQDESGMPNNRFLAERTGGTYSTLKVQPAELEDSGVYFCASSQDLGGGQGYNSPLHFGNGTRLTVT.

This clone came up once. The V and J genes are TRBV4-3 and TRBJ2-1; 7 nucleotides match TRBD1. The CDR3 extends over 13 amino acids. V dropped 0 bases and J dropped 14; count of bases not matched to a gene: 7. CDR1 is LGHNA, CDR2 YSLEER, per germline. The DNA for the CDR3 is TGCGCCAGCAGCCAAGATTTCAGGGGGTACGAGTTCTTC. Encoded protein: CASSQDFRGYEFF.

The J gene is TRBJ2-7, the V gene TRBV6-5; TRBD1 is a possible D gene (5 bases). The CDR3 loop spans 14 amino acids. V lost 0 bases, J lost 5 bases, and 11 bases lay in between. Per the germline V gene, CDR1 is MNHEY and CDR2 is SVGAGI. CDR3 amino acids: CASSYSGVKNEQYF. The CDR3 region has the DNA TGTGCCAGCAGTTACTCAGGGGTAAAGAACGAGCAGTACTTC.

The rearrangement uses TRBV6-5 and TRBJ1-3; 8 bases line up with TRBD1. The J segment lost 0 bases and the V segment lost 3 bases, leaving 4 bases of the junction unmatched. This CDR3 has 16 residues. Germline lookup yields CDR1 MNHEY and CDR2 SVGAGI. This chain's CDR3 is CASSYGTGGSGNTIYF. The CDR3 DNA reads as TGTGCCAGCAGTTATGGAACAGGGGGCTCTGGAAACACCATATATTTT.